This T cell receptor beta chain was found in a study of shared clonotypes between healthy human individuals. Study-wide context: CD4 naive and memory got three plates each, CD8 naive two, CD8 memory one.

Measured with immunoSEQ multiplex PCR; TCRdb has only the in-frame clones, and not every one. Of 600,000 or so clones listed, approximately 95% are singletons. Regarding this clone: The antigen is not known. Different DNA sequences within this sample yield the same CDR3.

Naive CD8 cells were CD45RO-negative, positively selected for CCR7, excluding terminally differentiated effector memory CD45RA+ cells. Among the donors, all were Caucasian adults who lived in Nashville, Tennessee. Study-wide points: Clonotypes shared by all four donors outscored non-shared clonotypes in generation probability.

What was sequenced was naive CD8+ T cells sorted from blood. The origin of this receptor is a woman aged 25 to 39 in good health.

The CDR3 DNA follows: TGTGCCAGCAGTTTCCGTCTAGCCACCGGGGAGCTGTTTTTT. This encodes CASSFRLATGELFF. The rearrangement uses TRBV28 and TRBJ2-2, with D maybe TRBD2 (5 bases). The CDR3 covers 14 residues. Looked up from germline, CDR1 is MDHEN and CDR2 is SYDVKM. The V end was cut by 3 bases, the J end by 4 bases, with 9 bases between.